The T cell receptor beta chain described here comes from a study of shared clonotypes between healthy human individuals. About the study: The study enrolled two women and three men aged 18 to 49. Study-wide findings and caveats: Larger richness was generally estimated for naive than memory subsets.

About this clone: What it binds is not known.

The V segment lost 1 base and the J segment 2 bases; nucleotides outside the gene matches: 10. The germline V gene has CDR1 SEHNR and CDR2 FQNEAQ (reference sequence). The CDR3 runs 18 residues. Per the authors' pipeline: With immunoSEQ giving junction-only sequences and no quality scores, filtering differed. TCRdb's copy holds only in-frame clones and misses some; the assay was immunoSEQ multiplex PCR. That table is the source of V, J and clone size, and D and trimming were worked out from the DNA. The sample gives around 2.3 million clones, approximately 95% of which show up once; roughly 0.13% is in the top ten.

Sequencing input: naive CD4+ T cells sorted from blood. Subset: CD45RA+ positively selected. The V call is TRBV7-9, the J call TRBJ2-7; 11 nucleotides match TRBD2. This TCR was recovered from a man aged 18 to 29 in good health. This CDR3 reads CASSLGATSGILAYEQYF. The DNA for the CDR3 is TGTGCCAGCAGCTTAGGCGCGACTAGCGGGATTCTAGCCTACGAGCAGTACTTC.